The 21 T cell receptor beta chains below all came from one sample that was sequenced in a study of human T cells and chemical hapten exposure. Each CDR3 protein gets one entry after TCRdb re-called the RACE reads with MiXCR. There are over 300,000 distinct CDR3 sequences in the sample; 5.1% occur only once, and 2.6% lies in the top ten. The time point denotes: pre-sensitization, week 0. The treatment was: therapeutic diphenylcyclopropenone sensitization with weekly scalp DPC. The sample was whole blood, taken in connection with sensitization to the hapten diphenylcyclopropenone (DPC). The receptor set was obtained from a woman in her 50s with alopecia areata. Some clones in this sample may be carry-over from other donors' samples.

This clonotype was counted at least ten times. The chain employs TRBV12-3 or TRBV12-4 and TRBJ2-2; D not certain. This CDR3 region has 12 residues. V was clipped by 8 bases and J by 5 bases, with 9 bases between them. For the CDR3, the DNA is TGTGCCAGCGAGTCTCTTACCGGGGAGCTGTTTTTT. Protein: CASESLTGELFF.

In its sample, this clonotype was seen many times. The chain couples TRBV27 to TRBJ2-3; 13 nucleotides line up with TRBD2. There are 14 residues in the CDR3. V gave up 11 bases and J gave up 6 bases; unmatched junction bases: 8. CDR1 and CDR2 (germline): MNHEY, SMNVEV (reference sequence). CDR3 residues: CASIRLAGGDTQYF. CDR3 nucleotides: TGTGCCTCGATAAGACTAGCGGGGGGTGATACGCAGTATTTT.

The chain couples TRBV27 to TRBJ2-3; 9 positions match TRBD2. This CDR3 spans 14 amino acids. V dropped 6 bases and J dropped 5; count of bases not matched to a gene: 6. Germline V gene sequence: CDR1 MNHEY, CDR2 SMNVEV (reference sequence). CDR3 sequence: CASSRAGGRDTQYF. CDR3 in DNA: TGTGCCAGCAGCCGGGCGGGAGGGAGAGATACGCAGTATTTT.

In regard to this clonotype: A much larger clone differs by one base, so this may be a read error. Here the CDR3 DNA reads TGTGCCAGCAGCTTAAACAGGGCTAGCGCAGATACGCAGTATTTT. Protein: CASSLNRASADTQYF. This chain joins TRBV7-9 and TRBJ2-3; D tentatively reads TRBD1 or TRBD2 (6 bases each). The CDR3 is 15 amino acids. Germline lookup yields CDR1 SEHNR and CDR2 FQNEAQ (reference sequence). Trimming took 2 bases from V and 4 from J, leaving 13 bases between them.

This clonotype appeared many times. The V call is TRBV9, the J call TRBJ2-3, with 8 bases aligning to TRBD2. Germline V gene lookup returns CDR1 SGDLS and CDR2 YYNGEE. Trimming removed 0 bases from V and 5 bases from J; junction bases left unmatched: 11. This CDR3 comprises 17 residues. DNA of the CDR3: TGTGCCAGCAGCGTAGAGGGAGCGGGAGTGGCCGGAGATACGCAGTATTTT. It translates to CASSVEGAGVAGDTQYF. The variable domain in full, completed from reference TRBV9 and TRBJ2-3, reads DSGVTQTPKHLITATGQRVTLRCSPRSGDLSVYWYQQSLDQGLQFLIQYYNGEERAKGNILERFSAQQFPDLHSELNLSSLELGDSALYFCASSVEGAGVAGDTQYFGPGTRLTVL.

V gene TRBV5-1 combines with J gene TRBJ1-5; TRBD1 is a possible D gene (5 bases). Trimming cost V 6 bases and J 3 bases, with 19 bases left between them. The CDR3 covers 16 residues. Germline CDR1 reads SGHRS; CDR2 reads YFSETQ. CDR3 in DNA: TGCGCCAGCAATTCCCCCATTGGGGGTCACAATCAGCCCCAGCATTTT. Amino acids: CASNSPIGGHNQPQHF.

The chain carries TRBV7-2 and TRBJ1-2; D possibly corresponds to TRBD1 (5 bases). Trimming pared 2 bases from V and 4 bases from J, leaving 14 bases between. Germline V CDR1 and CDR2: SGHTA, FQGNSA. The CDR3 covers 15 residues. Written as DNA, the CDR3 is TGTGCCAGCAGCTTACAGCAGGGCGAGGGCTATGGCTACACCTTC. It encodes CASSLQQGEGYGYTF.

The sample holds a few counts of this clonotype. The rearrangement links TRBV5-6 to TRBJ2-5; 8 bases are a match to TRBD2. The germline gives CDR1 SGHDT, CDR2 YYEEEE. V shed 1 base, J shed 5 bases, and the junction held 4 bases outside the gene matches. This CDR3 is built from 14 residues. The DNA for the CDR3 is TGTGCCAGCAGCTTGCGGGAGGGCCGGGAGACCCAGTACTTC. Translation: CASSLREGRETQYF.

This clonotype was detected many times. The chain combines TRBV4-3 with TRBJ1-5; D unresolved. Trimming took off 2 bases at V and 7 bases at J, with 12 bases between the two ends. The CDR3 length is 14 residues. Germline-derived CDR1 and CDR2 are LGHNA and YSLEER. The CDR3 loop reads CASSQLRVAQPQHF. The CDR3 region has the DNA TGCGCCAGCAGCCAATTGAGGGTTGCCCAGCCCCAGCATTTT.

The chain has TRBV5-4 and TRBJ1-1, with a weak D call TRBD1 (5 bases). V shed 4 bases and J shed 5 bases, with 21 bases lying between them. Germline values: CDR1 SGHNT, CDR2 YYREEE (reference sequence). This CDR3 contains 16 residues. For the CDR3, the DNA is TGTGCCAGCAGCCCCCAATGGGGGGGATCAGGGACTGAAGCTTTCTTT. Residues: CASSPQWGGSGTEAFF.

This clonotype was detected many times. The CDR3 DNA follows: TGTGCCAGCAGTCCCCTGGAACGGGGGTATCAGCCCCAGCATTTT. Amino acid sequence: CASSPLERGYQPQHF. The chain carries TRBV28 and TRBJ1-5; maybe TRBD1 (5 bases). There are 15 residues in the CDR3. The germline gives CDR1 MDHEN, CDR2 SYDVKM. V was clipped by 5 bases and J by 5 bases, with 16 bases between them.

This clonotype was recorded at least ten times. The chain carries TRBV3-1 and TRBJ2-5; D is unresolved. Trimming left V 4 bases short and J 5 bases short, with 20 bases between. CDR3 length equals 16 residues. CDR1 LGHDT and CDR2 YNNKEL come from the germline V gene (reference sequence). The CDR3 sequence is CASSPQIATRVETQYF. In DNA, the CDR3 is TGTGCCAGCAGCCCCCAAATCGCAACCCGGGTGGAGACCCAGTACTTC.

This clonotype was found many times. The chain uses TRBV5-6 and TRBJ2-7; D perhaps matches TRBD1 (6 bases). Germline lookup yields CDR1 SGHDT and CDR2 YYEEEE. This CDR3 is 13 amino acids long. Trimming removed 5 bases from V and 3 bases from J, with 12 bases in between. CDR3 protein: CASSRQVSYEQYF. CDR3 in DNA: TGTGCCAGCAGTCGACAGGTGAGCTACGAGCAGTACTTC. Using reference TRBV5-6 and TRBJ2-7 for the parts outside the CDR3, the full variable domain is DAGVTQSPTHLIKTRGQQVTLRCSPKSGHDTVSWYQQALGQGPQFIFQYYEEEERQRGNFPDRFSGHQFPNYSSELNVNALLLGDSALYLCASSRQVSYEQYFGPGTRLTVT.

The J gene is TRBJ1-6, the V gene TRBV6-6; TRBD1 might be the D (5 bases). V was shortened by 7 bases and J by 6 bases, with 16 bases between the two germline ends. Germline V gene data show CDR1 as MNHNY and CDR2 as SVGAGI (reference sequence). The CDR3 has 15 residues. CDR3 in DNA: TGTGCCAGCATCGTTGGCAGGGAAGCTAATTCACCCCTCCACTTT. Translating it yields CASIVGREANSPLHF.

This clonotype was observed many times. The J gene is TRBJ2-1, the V gene TRBV28; 9 bases are a match to TRBD2. CDR1 and CDR2 (germline): MDHEN, SYDVKM. J was trimmed by 9 bases and V by 3 bases; bases with no gene match: 6. This CDR3 contains 14 residues. Here the CDR3 DNA reads TGTGCCAGCAGTTTGGAGCGGGGGGTGCTTGAGCAGTTCTTC. Its translation: CASSLERGVLEQFF.

This clonotype was found many times. The gene calls are TRBV4-1 and TRBJ1-2; the D is unclear. CDR1 is MGHRA and CDR2 is YSYEKL in the germline V gene. V lost 0 bases to trimming and J lost 5 bases, with 10 bases between them. The CDR3 has 14 residues. The CDR3 sequence: CASSQEGSGYGYTF. The DNA for the CDR3 is TGCGCCAGCAGCCAAGAAGGAAGCGGTTATGGCTACACCTTC.

This clonotype was observed a handful of times. The V gene is TRBV24-1, the J gene TRBJ2-3, with TRBD1 as a possible D gene (6 bases). The CDR3 runs 14 residues. Germline values: CDR1 KGHDR, CDR2 SFDVKD. Trimming shortened V by 2 bases and J by 4 bases, and 9 bases separated the two germline ends. The CDR3 reads CATSDSRGADTQYF. CDR3 nucleotides: TGTGCCACCAGTGATTCCAGGGGCGCAGATACGCAGTATTTT.

V gene TRBV7-2 combines with J gene TRBJ2-7; 12 bases agree with TRBD2. J lost 7 bases, V lost 10 bases, and 8 bases had no gene match. The CDR3 is 13 amino acids. Looked up from germline, CDR1 is SGHTA and CDR2 is FQGNSA. CDR3 sequence: CATSSGGEREQYF. CDR3 DNA sequence: TGTGCCACCTCTAGCGGGGGGGAACGAGAGCAGTACTTC.

This clonotype was found a few times. The chain couples TRBV2 to TRBJ2-1, with TRBD2 matching over 9 bases. V was pared by 0 bases and J by 4 bases, with 4 bases of the junction left unmatched. Per the germline V gene, CDR1 is SNHLY and CDR2 is FYNNEI. The length of the CDR3 is 16 residues. The CDR3 DNA reads as TGTGCCAGCAGTGAAGCAGCGGGGGGTTGGTACAATGAGCAGTTCTTC. As protein: CASSEAAGGWYNEQFF.

The table lists this clonotype with many counts. J is TRBJ2-7 and V is TRBV27, with D unresolved. This CDR3 is built from 12 residues. CDR1 and CDR2 (germline): MNHEY, SMNVEV (reference sequence). V was cut by 8 bases and J by 6 bases, with 14 bases left in between. In DNA form, the CDR3 reads TGTGCCAGCGGCCTAGGAGTCACCGAGCAGTACTTC. Its protein product is CASGLGVTEQYF.

This clonotype was seen ten or more times. The chain is built from TRBV7-6 and TRBJ1-5; 7 positions agree with TRBD1. This CDR3 region has 15 residues. V dropped 4 bases and J dropped 0; count of bases not matched to a gene: 3. Germline-derived CDR1 and CDR2 are SGHVS and FNYEAQ. CDR3 sequence: CASSWDRNSNQPQHF. In DNA, the CDR3 is TGTGCCAGCAGCTGGGACAGAAATAGCAATCAGCCCCAGCATTTT.